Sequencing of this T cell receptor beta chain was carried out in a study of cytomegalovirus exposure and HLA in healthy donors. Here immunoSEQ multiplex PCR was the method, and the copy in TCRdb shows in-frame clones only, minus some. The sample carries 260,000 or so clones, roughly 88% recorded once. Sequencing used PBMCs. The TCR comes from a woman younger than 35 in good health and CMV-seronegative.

Here the CDR3 reads CASSFYGDRGTDTQYF. The CDR3 bases are TGTGCCAGCTCATTCTATGGGGACAGGGGCACAGATACGCAGTATTTT. The gene calls are TRBV2 and TRBJ2-3; TRBD1 agrees at 9 bases. This CDR3 has 16 residues. After removal of 8 bases from V and 1 base from J, the junction contained 10 bases not matched to a gene. Germline V lookup: CDR1 SNHLY, CDR2 FYNNEI.